Listed below are T cell receptor beta chains from one sample, sequenced in a study of response to subunit inactivated influenza vaccine. One entry per CDR3 protein results from TCRdb running MiXCR on the RT-PCR reads. Altogether fewer than 350,000 distinct CDR3 sequences are present, 21% being singletons, with the ten largest covering 9.5% to 13%. Sequences were derived from PBMCs from blood, sampled less than 22 months after vaccination. Source of these receptors: a man between 50 and 75 years old who received an inactivated influenza vaccine. CDR3s include the opening cysteine and the closing phenylalanine or tryptophan. Fields, in order: D gene, V gene, clone size, J gene, CDR3 protein, CDR3 DNA. A D gene is named only where the DNA matches it firmly. Part of the rows lack a size; the others show once, few, many or a class for expanded clones.

TRBD2	TRBV5-4	few	TRBJ2-3	CASRTSGDTDTQYF	TGTGCCAGCCGGACTAGCGGAGACACAGATACGCAGTATTTT
-	TRBV12-3/TRBV12-4	many	TRBJ1-4	CASSLAGVEEKLFF	TGTGCCAGCAGTTTAGCAGGGGTGGAAGAAAAACTGTTTTTT
TRBD1	TRBV20-1	-	TRBJ2-1	CSALGWDSSYNEQFF	TGCAGTGCTCTGGGGTGGGACAGCTCCTACAATGAGCAGTTCTTC
-	TRBV5-5	many	TRBJ1-5	CASSRGRNSNQPQHF	TGTGCCAGCAGTCGGGGACGGAATAGCAATCAGCCCCAGCATTTT
-	TRBV9	few	TRBJ2-5	CASSVEGDGRTQYF	TGTGCCAGCAGCGTAGAGGGGGACGGGCGGACCCAGTACTTC
-	TRBV20-1	few	TRBJ1-6	CSARDHLGQTINSPLHF	TGCAGTGCTAGGGACCACCTGGGGCAGACCATCAATTCACCCCTCCACTTT
-	TRBV11-1	few	TRBJ1-1	CASSLDSVAPEAFF	TGTGCCAGCAGCTTAGACTCCGTAGCTCCTGAAGCTTTCTTT
-	TRBV6-1	-	TRBJ2-1	CASSVKSNEQFF	TGTGCCAGCAGCGTGAAAAGCAATGAGCAGTTCTTC
TRBD1	TRBV28	many	TRBJ1-2	CASSPGQGPYGYTF	TGTGCCAGCAGTCCCGGACAGGGACCCTATGGCTACACCTTC
-	TRBV2	few	TRBJ1-5	CASAGHLDQHF	TGTGCCAGCGCGGGACACCTAGACCAGCATTTT
-	TRBV12-3/TRBV12-4	-	TRBJ2-7	CASSLAWYEQYF	TGTGCCAGCAGTTTAGCGTGGTACGAGCAGTACTTC
TRBD1	TRBV18	few	TRBJ1-2	CASSPDRVNGYTF	TGTGCCAGCTCACCGGACAGGGTCAATGGCTACACCTTC
-	TRBV20-1	-	TRBJ2-7	CSALYLGASGPIYEQYF	TGCAGTGCTCTCTACCTTGGGGCGTCGGGACCGATTTACGAGCAGTACTTC
-	TRBV6-1	-	TRBJ1-2	CASSDVGRDYGYTF	TGTGCCAGCAGCGACGTAGGCAGAGACTATGGCTACACCTTC
TRBD1	TRBV24-1	few	TRBJ1-6	CATSERPGTAASPLHF	TGTGCCACCAGTGAGCGACCCGGGACAGCGGCTTCACCCCTCCACTTT
-	TRBV7-2	many	TRBJ1-1	CASSWGRMNTEAFF	TGTGCCAGCAGCTGGGGACGTATGAACACTGAAGCTTTCTTT
-	TRBV12-3/TRBV12-4	few	TRBJ2-5	CASLPAGTLETQYF	TGTGCCAGCTTACCCGCCGGGACATTAGAGACCCAGTACTTC
TRBD1	TRBV10-3	-	TRBJ1-6	CAISEGTGDNSPLHF	TGTGCCATCAGTGAAGGGACAGGGGATAATTCACCCCTCCACTTT
-	TRBV5-1	-	TRBJ2-6	CASSWGSGANVLTF	TGCGCCAGCAGCTGGGGCTCTGGGGCCAACGTCCTGACTTTC
-	TRBV12-3/TRBV12-4	-	TRBJ1-2	CASSRGSLYGYTF	TGTGCCAGCAGTCGTGGCAGTCTCTATGGCTACACCTTC
-	TRBV5-1	few	TRBJ2-2	CASLLDITHTGELFF	TGCGCCAGCCTCCTGGACATCACGCACACCGGGGAGCTGTTTTTT
-	TRBV4-2	many	TRBJ1-1	CASSRDKAGNTEAFF	TGTGCCAGCAGCCGCGACAAGGCTGGGAACACTGAAGCTTTCTTT
-	TRBV25-1	few	TRBJ2-5	CASSDQPGQGSQETQYF	TGTGCCAGCAGTGACCAGCCTGGGCAGGGGAGTCAAGAGACCCAGTACTTC
-	TRBV6-2/TRBV6-3	many	TRBJ1-1	CASPIYTEAFF	TGTGCCAGCCCTATTTATACTGAAGCTTTCTTT
-	TRBV18	few	TRBJ2-5	CASSPILADVKGTQYF	TGTGCCAGCTCACCAATCCTCGCTGACGTCAAAGGGACCCAGTACTTC
-	TRBV2	few	TRBJ1-5	CAARRGSGSNQPQHF	TGTGCCGCCCGGCGGGGGTCCGGTAGCAATCAGCCCCAGCATTTT
-	TRBV28	few	TRBJ1-1	CASAARGALGTEAFF	TGTGCCAGCGCCGCGCGCGGGGCTTTGGGAACTGAAGCTTTCTTT
-	TRBV6-1	-	TRBJ1-5	CASSQTITGNQPQHF	TGTGCCAGCAGTCAAACGATTACAGGTAATCAGCCCCAGCATTTT
-	TRBV12-3/TRBV12-4	few	TRBJ2-7	CASSFVDRSYEQYF	TGTGCCAGCAGTTTCGTTGACAGATCCTACGAGCAGTACTTC
-	TRBV4-3	many	TRBJ2-1	CASSQEVGGYNEQFF	TGCGCCAGCAGCCAAGAAGTAGGGGGCTACAATGAGCAGTTCTTC
-	TRBV7-2	few	TRBJ2-1	CASSLWAGSSYNEQFF	TGTGCCAGCAGCTTATGGGCGGGGAGCTCCTACAATGAGCAGTTCTTC
TRBD2	TRBV20-1	-	TRBJ2-7	CSAEGPGTKDEQYF	TGCAGTGCTGAGGGACCTGGGACTAAGGACGAGCAGTACTTC
-	TRBV5-1	-	TRBJ1-5	CASSLEGSVNQPQHF	TGCGCCAGCAGCTTGGAGGGGTCAGTTAATCAGCCCCAGCATTTT
-	TRBV20-1	few	TRBJ1-3	CSASKAALSGNTIYF	TGCAGTGCTAGTAAGGCAGCACTATCTGGAAACACCATATATTTT
-	TRBV25-1	-	TRBJ1-6	CASSEYFMTGGNSPLHF	TGTGCCAGCAGTGAATATTTTATGACAGGCGGTAATTCACCCCTCCACTTT
TRBD1	TRBV7-8	-	TRBJ1-6	CASSRGQGNSYNSPLHF	TGTGCCAGCAGCCGCGGACAGGGGAACTCCTATAATTCACCCCTCCACTTT
-	TRBV6-2/TRBV6-3	-	TRBJ1-5	CASSYVEGLPQHF	TGTGCCAGCAGTTACGTCGAGGGTCTGCCCCAGCATTTT